This is a list of T cell receptor beta chains from one sample in a study of T-cell reconstitution after alpha-beta-depleted transplantation in children. MiXCR, applied by TCRdb to the PCR reads, yields one record per CDR3 protein. The sample carries approximately 590,000 distinct CDR3 sequences, about 10% recorded once. The specimen comprised PBMCs from the stem cell graft donor, sampled from the stem cell graft. These TCRs come from a human donor who donated a stem cell graft to a child with acute myeloid leukemia. Both conserved end residues are part of each CDR3. The D gene is left open where the match is weak. A row's size may be missing; if present it is once, few, many or a size class.

TRBV7-2,NA,TRBJ2-7,NA,TGTGCCAGCAGCTTAGGTCCGGGACAAACGGGGGAGCAGTACTTC,CASSLGPGQTGEQYF
TRBV6-1,NA,TRBJ2-2,few,TGTGCCAGCTCCAAACAGGGACTGAACACCGGGGAGCTGTTTTTT,CASSKQGLNTGELFF
TRBV4-3,TRBD1,TRBJ1-6,NA,TGCGCCAGCAGCCAGGAGGGGACAGGGGTTTCACCCCTCCACTTT,CASSQEGTGVSPLHF
TRBV29-1,TRBD1,TRBJ2-1,many,TGCAGCGGGGCCGGGACAGGGCGTATCAATGAGCAGTTCTTC,CSGAGTGRINEQFF
TRBV12-3/TRBV12-4,TRBD1,TRBJ2-1,NA,TGTGCCAGCAGGTCGACAGGGGCTGCGGTCAATGAGCAGTTCTTC,CASRSTGAAVNEQFF
TRBV5-1,NA,TRBJ1-5,many,TGCGCCAGCAGCTTGGTAGGGGATCGCAATCAGCCCCAGCATTTT,CASSLVGDRNQPQHF
TRBV12-3/TRBV12-4,TRBD2,TRBJ2-7,many,TGTGCCAGCAGTCCGTCTAGCGGGAGGGCCTACGAGCAGTACTTC,CASSPSSGRAYEQYF
TRBV7-9,NA,TRBJ1-6,few,TGTGCCAGTGTCAGGAGCTCCTATAATTCACCCCTCCACTTT,CASVRSSYNSPLHF
TRBV29-1,NA,TRBJ2-7,many,TGCAGCTGTGGCGAAGTGAGCGAGCAGTACTTC,CSCGEVSEQYF
TRBV29-1,NA,TRBJ2-3,few,TGCAGCGTTCTAAGGACTGATACAGATACGCAGTATTTT,CSVLRTDTDTQYF
TRBV5-1,TRBD2,TRBJ2-2,NA,TGCGCCAGCAGCTCCCTCGGGCGGGGGGCCGGGGAGCTGTTTTTT,CASSSLGRGAGELFF
TRBV4-3,NA,TRBJ2-3,many,TGCGCCAGCAGCCAACTTGGCGAGCTTACGCAGTATTTT,CASSQLGELTQYF
TRBV6-2/TRBV6-3,NA,TRBJ2-5,few,TGTGCCAGCAGTTACGAGGCTAGCGTATATCAAGAGACCCAGTACTTC,CASSYEASVYQETQYF
TRBV4-1,NA,TRBJ2-3,few,TGCGCCAGCAGCCAAGCAGCTGTTGTAGATACGCAGTATTTT,CASSQAAVVDTQYF
TRBV27,TRBD2,TRBJ2-1,NA,TGTGCCAGCAGCCCCGAACTAGCGGGAGATGGACCGGATGAGCAGTTCTTC,CASSPELAGDGPDEQFF
TRBV2,NA,TRBJ2-7,NA,TGTGCCAGCAACGGGGTCCCTGGACAGTCCTACGAGCAGTACTTC,CASNGVPGQSYEQYF
TRBV2,TRBD1,TRBJ1-1,NA,TGTGCCAGCAGTGAGTACAGGGGGCCGGCGGATGAAGCAGCTTTCTTT,CASSEYRGPADEAAFF
TRBV20-1,NA,TRBJ2-2,many,TGCAGTGCTAGAGCCCCAATAGACTTAAACACCGGGGAGCTGTTTTTT,CSARAPIDLNTGELFF
TRBV29-1,TRBD2,TRBJ2-7,few,TGCAGCGCTTCGGGACTAGCGGGAGGAACGGACGAGCAGTACTTC,CSASGLAGGTDEQYF
TRBV5-1,NA,TRBJ2-5,NA,TGCGCCAGCAGCTTGGCGGGCTTTGGGACCCAGTACTTC,CASSLAGFGTQYF
TRBV6-2/TRBV6-3,TRBD2,TRBJ2-2,few,TGTGCCAGCAGTCCCCTCCTAGCGGGATTATCTGTCGGGGAGCTGTTTTTT,CASSPLLAGLSVGELFF
TRBV5-1,TRBD2,TRBJ2-3,NA,TGCGCCAGCAGCCAAGGACTAGAAGGTCACACAGATACGCAGTATTTT,CASSQGLEGHTDTQYF
TRBV30,TRBD1,TRBJ1-2,few,TGTGCCTGGCGAACCGACAGGGACCCTAACTATGGCTACACCTTC,CAWRTDRDPNYGYTF
TRBV20-1,TRBD2,TRBJ2-1,NA,TGCAGTGCTAGAGATCCTAGCGGGATTTTCTACAATGAGCAGTTCTTC,CSARDPSGIFYNEQFF
TRBV5-1,TRBD2,TRBJ2-5,few,TGCGCCAGCAGCTTGCGTCTAGCGGGGCAAGAGACCCAGTACTTC,CASSLRLAGQETQYF
TRBV30,TRBD2,TRBJ2-3,NA,TGTGTCTGGAGGACTAGCGGATTCACAGATACGCAGTATTTT,CVWRTSGFTDTQYF
TRBV28,TRBD2,TRBJ2-1,many,TGTGCCATCACAAAAGGGGCGGGAGTCTACAATGAGCAGTTCTTC,CAITKGAGVYNEQFF
TRBV18,TRBD2,TRBJ2-7,NA,TGTGCCAGCTCACCGGGACTAGCGGTACTACTTTCCTACGAGCAGTACTTC,CASSPGLAVLLSYEQYF
TRBV20-1,TRBD1,TRBJ1-5,few,TGCAGTGCTAGCCGGGACAGGGCTAATCAGCCCCAGCATTTT,CSASRDRANQPQHF
TRBV10-3,NA,TRBJ1-6,NA,TGTGCCATCAGTGAGTTTACAGCGGGGCCCCTCCACTTT,CAISEFTAGPLHF
TRBV12-3/TRBV12-4,NA,TRBJ1-6,NA,TGTGCCAGCAGTTTAGGTGAGGAAGTCTATAATTCACCCCTCCACTTT,CASSLGEEVYNSPLHF
TRBV28,NA,TRBJ2-7,NA,TGTGCCAGCAGGTCTGGAGGGCCCTCCGAGCAGTACTTC,CASRSGGPSEQYF
TRBV5-5,NA,TRBJ2-3,many,TGTGCCAGCAGCCCATTCCTTAGGGATACGCAGTATTTT,CASSPFLRDTQYF
TRBV6-5,NA,TRBJ2-7,few,TGTGCCAGCAGTTACTCGAAAGTAGTCCGCTCCTACGAGCAGTACTTC,CASSYSKVVRSYEQYF
TRBV7-2,NA,TRBJ2-7,NA,TGTGCCAGCAGCGCGAGGGGCTACGAGCAGTACTTC,CASSARGYEQYF
TRBV12-5,NA,TRBJ1-1,NA,TGTGCTAGTGCAATCATGAACACTGAAGCTTTCTTT,CASAIMNTEAFF
TRBV12-3/TRBV12-4,TRBD2,TRBJ2-1,many,TGTGCCAGCAGTAGGACTAGCGTTGTAAATGAGCAGTTCTTC,CASSRTSVVNEQFF
TRBV20-1,NA,TRBJ2-7,many,TGCAGTGCTAGTCTACTAACGCCTCCCGAGCAGTACTTC,CSASLLTPPEQYF
TRBV9,TRBD2,TRBJ2-7,many,TGTGCCAGCAGCCCAGGGACTAAACTTAACTACGAGCAGTACTTC,CASSPGTKLNYEQYF
TRBV20-1,TRBD2,TRBJ2-1,NA,TGCAGTGCTAGAGGCGCGACTAGCGGGGCCTACAATGAGCAGTTCTTC,CSARGATSGAYNEQFF
TRBV20-1,NA,TRBJ2-1,many,TGCAGTGCCGCCCGGGAGAGCTCCTACAATGAGCAGTTCTTC,CSAARESSYNEQFF
TRBV20-1,NA,TRBJ1-1,NA,TGCACCCTGGTAAGCGGCCTTGGCGACACTGAAGCTTTCTTT,CTLVSGLGDTEAFF
TRBV7-9,TRBD1,TRBJ2-1,NA,TGTGCCATGTCACCGGGACAGGGTCAGGTCGATGAGCAGTTCTTC,CAMSPGQGQVDEQFF
TRBV6-1,TRBD2,TRBJ2-7,NA,TGTGCCAGCAGTCGGACGAGGACTAGCGGGCACTCCTACGAGCAGTACTTC,CASSRTRTSGHSYEQYF
TRBV5-1,TRBD1,TRBJ2-7,few,TGCGCCAGCAGCCCATCCGGGACAGGGGGCGAGCAGTACTTC,CASSPSGTGGEQYF
TRBV12-3/TRBV12-4,NA,TRBJ2-7,NA,TGTGCCAGCAGTCCGTTCGGGACAACCTACGAGCAGTACTTC,CASSPFGTTYEQYF
TRBV6-1,NA,TRBJ1-2,few,TGTGCCAGCAGTGAAGGAGGGGACCTATATGGCTACACCTTC,CASSEGGDLYGYTF
TRBV20-1,NA,TRBJ2-5,few,TGCAGTGCTAGACCCGGAGGGGTGCAAGAGACCCAGTACTTC,CSARPGGVQETQYF
TRBV7-4,TRBD2,TRBJ2-1,few,TGTGCCAGCAGCCCCTGTAGTAGCGGGAGGGGGGACGTGTTCTTC,CASSPCSSGRGDVFF
TRBV5-1,NA,TRBJ2-1,few,TGCGCCAGCAGCGTAGGACAGAATGAGCAGTTCTTC,CASSVGQNEQFF
TRBV20-1,TRBD1,TRBJ2-3,few,TGCAGGGCCGGCCAGGGGGATACAGATACGCAGTATTTT,CRAGQGDTDTQYF
TRBV6-5,NA,TRBJ2-1,many,TGTGCCAGCAGTTACGGGCTAGAGGCTACAAATGAGCAGTTCTTC,CASSYGLEATNEQFF